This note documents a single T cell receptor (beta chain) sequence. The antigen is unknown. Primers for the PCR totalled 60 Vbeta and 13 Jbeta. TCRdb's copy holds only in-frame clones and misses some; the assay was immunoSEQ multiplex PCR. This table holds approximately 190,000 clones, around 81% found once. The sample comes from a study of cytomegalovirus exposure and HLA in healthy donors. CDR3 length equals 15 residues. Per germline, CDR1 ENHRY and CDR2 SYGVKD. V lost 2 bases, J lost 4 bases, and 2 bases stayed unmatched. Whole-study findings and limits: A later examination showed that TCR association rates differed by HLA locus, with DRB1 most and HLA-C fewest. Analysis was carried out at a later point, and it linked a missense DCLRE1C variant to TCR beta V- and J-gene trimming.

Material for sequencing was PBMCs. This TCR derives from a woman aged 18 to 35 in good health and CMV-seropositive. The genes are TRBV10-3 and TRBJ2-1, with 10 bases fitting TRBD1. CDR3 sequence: CAISETGQGYNEQFF. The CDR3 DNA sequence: TGTGCCATCAGTGAGACGGGACAGGGGTACAATGAGCAGTTCTTC.